Presented here are 31 T cell receptor beta chains from one specimen sequenced in a study of cytomegalovirus exposure and HLA in healthy donors. The PCR contained 60 Vbeta and 13 Jbeta primers. Some clones are missing from TCRdb's copy, which holds only in-frame ones; the method was immunoSEQ multiplex PCR. The sample includes around 150,000 clones, roughly 88% of them seen just once. The sample consisted of PBMCs. These receptors originate from a woman in her 40s in good health and CMV-seronegative.

The chain uses TRBV2 and TRBJ2-1; D call uncertain. V gave up 5 bases and J gave up 6 bases, with 5 bases separating them. Germline V CDR1 and CDR2: SNHLY, FYNNEI. There are 11 residues in the CDR3. The CDR3 DNA sequence: TGTGCCAGCAGTATATTCAATGAGCAGTTCTTC. Translating it yields CASSIFNEQFF.

The chain links TRBV5-1 to TRBJ2-5; 11 bases align to TRBD2. CDR1 and CDR2 from the germline V gene are SGHRS and YFSETQ. J was trimmed by 5 bases and V by 2 bases; bases with no gene match: 5. There are 15 residues in the CDR3. CDR3 protein: CASSFTSGRGETQYF. The CDR3 nucleotides read TGCGCCAGCAGCTTTACTAGCGGGAGAGGGGAGACCCAGTACTTC.

The chain has TRBV5-1 and TRBJ1-3; D gene uncertain. CDR1 and CDR2 (germline): SGHRS, YFSETQ. V shed 0 bases and J shed 4 bases, with 5 bases lying between them. This CDR3 contains 13 residues. Here the CDR3 reads CASSLAGGNTIYF. The CDR3 DNA follows: TGCGCCAGCAGCTTGGCAGGCGGAAACACCATATATTTT.

This clone came up once. Here the CDR3 reads CASSQGPGGKYSNQPQHF. In nucleotides, the CDR3 is TGCGCCAGCAGCCAGGGACCAGGGGGCAAATATAGCAATCAGCCCCAGCATTTT. The chain has TRBV4-3 and TRBJ1-5, with TRBD1 matching over 8 bases. The CDR3 contains 18 residues. V lost 3 bases and J lost 0; bases outside the gene matches: 10. CDR1 is LGHNA, CDR2 YSLEER, per germline.

The rearrangement joins TRBV5-1 to TRBJ2-7; D is undetermined. V gave up 0 bases and J gave up 3 bases, with 10 bases separating them. The germline CDR1 and CDR2 sequences are SGHRS and YFSETQ. The CDR3 consists of 14 residues. Written as DNA, the CDR3 is TGCGCCAGCAGCTTGGATCGCAGTCACTACGAGCAGTACTTC. It yields the protein CASSLDRSHYEQYF. The full variable domain, in which reference TRBV5-1 and TRBJ2-7 provide the parts outside the CDR3, is KAGVTQTPRYLIKTRGQQVTLSCSPISGHRSVSWYQQTPGQGLQFLFEYFSETQRNKGNFPGRFSGRQFSNSRSEMNVSTLELGDSALYLCASSLDRSHYEQYFGPGTRLTVT.

This chain connects TRBV6-5 to TRBJ2-7, with D perhaps TRBD1 (6 bases). The CDR3 totals 15 residues. Germline V gives CDR1 MNHEY, CDR2 SVGAGI. The V and J ends lost 4 bases and 1 base respectively, with 14 bases between them. This CDR3 reads CASSSVAQGSYEQYF. CDR3 coding DNA: TGTGCCAGCAGTTCCGTGGCCCAGGGGTCCTACGAGCAGTACTTC.

On this clone: The sample holds other DNA sequences that translate to the same CDR3. The chain carries TRBV5-1 and TRBJ2-1, with 9 bases lining up with TRBD2. The CDR3 covers 15 residues. V shed 0 bases, J shed 4 bases, and the junction held 2 bases outside the gene matches. CDR1 and CDR2 (germline): SGHRS, YFSETQ. CDR3 in amino acids: CASSLDLAGYNEQFF. The CDR3 nucleotides read TGCGCCAGCAGCTTGGATCTAGCGGGATACAATGAGCAGTTCTTC. The whole variable domain, remainder taken from reference TRBV5-1 and TRBJ2-1, is KAGVTQTPRYLIKTRGQQVTLSCSPISGHRSVSWYQQTPGQGLQFLFEYFSETQRNKGNFPGRFSGRQFSNSRSEMNVSTLELGDSALYLCASSLDLAGYNEQFFGPGTRLTVL.

This chain connects TRBV6-4 to TRBJ2-1; TRBD2 might be the D (6 bases). V gave up 3 bases and J gave up 8 bases, with 14 bases separating them. The CDR3 is made up of 14 amino acids. Germline V CDR1 and CDR2: MRHNA, SNTAGT. CDR3 region: CASSEGTSHDEQFF. CDR3 nucleotides: TGTGCCAGCAGTGAGGGGACTTCACACGATGAGCAGTTCTTC.

This clone was observed a few times. V gene TRBV28 combines with J gene TRBJ2-6; D uncertain. Germline values: CDR1 MDHEN, CDR2 SYDVKM. The CDR3 is made up of 15 amino acids. Trimming took 1 base from V and 0 from J, leaving 4 bases between them. In DNA form, the CDR3 reads TGTGCCAGCAGTTTATCACTCTCTGGGGCCAACGTCCTGACTTTC. Translation: CASSLSLSGANVLTF. Full variable domain (remainder filled in from reference TRBV28 and TRBJ2-6): DVKVTQSSRYLVKRTGEKVFLECVQDMDHENMFWYRQDPGLGLRLIYFSYDVKMKEKGDIPEGYSVSREKKERFSLILESASTNQTSMYLCASSLSLSGANVLTFGAGSRLTVL.

In nucleotides, the CDR3 is TGTGCCAGCAGCCACGGGTTGCAAGAGACCCAGTACTTC. Its translation: CASSHGLQETQYF. The J gene is TRBJ2-5, the V gene TRBV14, with D hard to call. The CDR3 consists of 13 residues. Germline lookup yields CDR1 SGHDN and CDR2 FVKESK. The ends were cut back, 3 bases at V and 2 bases at J, with 7 bases in the middle.

The CDR3 nucleotides are TGTGCCAGCTGTCGACAGGGCTCCTACGAGCAGTACTTC. It encodes CASCRQGSYEQYF. J is TRBJ2-7 and V is TRBV6-6; 7 nucleotides agree with TRBD1. The CDR3 has 13 residues. The V segment lost 8 bases and the J segment 0 bases; nucleotides outside the gene matches: 4. From germline, CDR1 is MNHNY and CDR2 SVGAGI (reference sequence).

The chain recombines TRBV5-8 with TRBJ2-2; the match to TRBD2 covers 9 bases. Germline V CDR1 and CDR2: SGHTS, YDEGEE. CDR3 length: 17 residues. After removal of 0 bases from V and 1 base from J, the junction contained 4 bases not matched to a gene. The CDR3 is CASSLVSSGMNTGELFF. The CDR3 DNA reads as TGTGCCAGCAGCTTGGTCTCTAGCGGGATGAACACCGGGGAGCTGTTTTTT. Full variable domain (outside the CDR3, taken from reference TRBV5-8 and TRBJ2-2): EAGVTQSPTHLIKTRGQQATLRCSPISGHTSVYWYQQALGLGLQFLLWYDEGEERNRGNFPPRFSGRQFPNYSSELNVNALELEDSALYLCASSLVSSGMNTGELFFGEGSRLTVL.

This rearrangement joins TRBV27 to TRBJ2-1; D may be TRBD1 (6 bases). Germline V CDR1 and CDR2: MNHEY, SMNVEV (reference sequence). The CDR3 totals 18 residues. Trimming took 1 base from V and 0 from J, leaving 16 bases between them. CDR3 DNA: TGTGCCAGCAGTTTATACTCCATGGGGGCTAGCTCCTACAATGAGCAGTTCTTC. This codes for CASSLYSMGASSYNEQFF.

On this clone: Distinct nucleotide sequences in the sample also encode this CDR3. The rearrangement joins TRBV30 to TRBJ2-5; D not resolved. The CDR3 sequence is 12 residues long. V was pared by 2 bases and J by 4 bases, with 8 bases between. Germline CDR1 and CDR2: GTSNPN and SVGIG (reference sequence). The CDR3 DNA is TGTGCCTGGAGTAGAGGCGGAGAGACCCAGTACTTC. Amino acids: CAWSRGGETQYF.

This chain's CDR3 is CASSTSGNFGELFF. The DNA of the CDR3 is TGTGCCAGCAGTACTAGCGGGAACTTCGGGGAGCTGTTTTTT. The genes are TRBV2 and TRBJ2-2; 10 nucleotides agree with TRBD2. V was pared by 5 bases and J by 7 bases, with 4 bases of the junction left unmatched. The CDR3 has 14 residues. The germline V gene encodes CDR1 SNHLY and CDR2 FYNNEI.

The genes are TRBV25-1 and TRBJ2-3; 8 bases match TRBD2. The CDR3 has 15 residues. Germline V gene data show CDR1 as MGHDK and CDR2 as SYGVNS. With V trimmed by 1 base and J by 5 bases, 5 bases remained unmatched. CDR3 amino acids: CASSESSGPGDTQYF. DNA for the CDR3: TGTGCCAGCAGTGAATCTAGCGGGCCCGGAGATACGCAGTATTTT.

The gene calls are TRBV20-1 and TRBJ1-4; D gene uncertain. The V end was cut by 3 bases, the J end by 8 bases, with 7 bases between. The length of the CDR3 is 11 residues. The V gene's germline CDR1 is DFQATT and CDR2 SNEGSKA (reference sequence). CDR3 coding DNA: TGCAGTGCTAGCGGGGAGGAAAAACTGTTTTTT. Amino acid sequence: CSASGEEKLFF.

This clone was picked up one time. The chain links TRBV5-8 to TRBJ2-1, with 7 bases that match TRBD2. Losses at the gene ends were 10 bases for V and 5 bases for J; bases not matched to a gene: 12. CDR3 length equals 14 residues. Germline assignment: CDR1 SGHTS and CDR2 YDEGEE. Here the CDR3 reads CAAAGFHKNNEQFF. For the CDR3, the DNA is TGTGCCGCAGCGGGGTTCCACAAAAACAATGAGCAGTTCTTC.

The chain recombines TRBV28 with TRBJ1-1; D gene unclear. There are 17 residues in the CDR3. Germline lookup yields CDR1 MDHEN and CDR2 SYDVKM. V lost 2 bases and J lost 0, with 16 bases in between. The DNA of the CDR3 is TGTGCCAGCAGTTTAGGTCGGGTCTGGGTGCTGAACACTGAAGCTTTCTTT. This sequence encodes CASSLGRVWVLNTEAFF.

A single count supports this clone. V usage is TRBV10-3 and J usage is TRBJ1-2; possible D gene TRBD1, 6 bases. Germline CDR1 ENHRY, CDR2 SYGVKD. The V end lost 10 bases, the J end lost 4 bases, and 13 bases lay between the germline ends. This CDR3 has 12 residues. CDR3 in amino acids: CATRQASYGYTF. For the CDR3, the DNA is TGTGCCACCCGACAGGCAAGCTATGGCTACACCTTC.

This sequence joins TRBV7-9 and TRBJ1-5; a weak D match, TRBD1 (5 bases). CDR3 length equals 16 residues. From germline, CDR1 is SEHNR and CDR2 FQNEAQ (reference sequence). V lost 6 bases to trimming and J lost 1 base, with 16 bases between them. CDR3 region: CASSRFSGSSNQPQHF. CDR3 in DNA: TGTGCCAGCAGTCGGTTTTCAGGGTCGAGCAATCAGCCCCAGCATTTT.

This clone was picked up one time. The chain employs TRBV5-4 and TRBJ2-1, with a tentative D call TRBD2 (6 bases). The germline V gene has CDR1 SGHNT and CDR2 YYREEE (reference sequence). This CDR3 comprises 14 residues. Trimming left V 2 bases short and J 3 bases short, with 9 bases between. The CDR3, as DNA: TGTGCCAGCAGCTTACCGGGAGTCTACAATGAGCAGTTCTTC. Translation: CASSLPGVYNEQFF.

The chain has TRBV4-2 and TRBJ2-7, with D possibly matching TRBD2 (6 bases). CDR1 is LGHNA, CDR2 YNFKEQ, per germline. This CDR3 contains 15 residues. Trimming cost V 1 base and J 4 bases, with 14 bases left between them. The CDR3 is CASSQARGSSYEQYF. CDR3 coding DNA: TGTGCCAGCAGCCAAGCTCGGGGGAGTAGTTACGAGCAGTACTTC.

The V call is TRBV27, the J call TRBJ2-2; 12 nucleotides line up with TRBD2. CDR1 and CDR2 from the germline V gene are MNHEY and SMNVEV (reference sequence). After removal of 6 bases from V and 6 bases from J, the junction contained 8 bases not matched to a gene. The CDR3 has 16 residues. The CDR3 sequence: CASRGGLAGRAGELFF. The CDR3 DNA reads as TGTGCCAGCAGGGGCGGACTAGCGGGGAGGGCCGGGGAGCTGTTTTTT.

The chain recombines TRBV5-1 with TRBJ1-5; tentative D call: TRBD1 (6 bases). V was trimmed by 4 bases and J by 3 bases, leaving 14 bases between them. The CDR3 extends over 15 amino acids. Germline CDR1 is SGHRS and CDR2 is YFSETQ. The CDR3, as DNA: TGCGCCAGCAGCGCGGATGGACAGCTCAATCAGCCCCAGCATTTT. Amino acid sequence: CASSADGQLNQPQHF.

The rearrangement uses TRBV19 and TRBJ2-2; D might be TRBD1 (8 bases). The CDR3 consists of 16 residues. V dropped 5 bases and J dropped 2 bases, with 15 bases sitting between them. Germline CDR1 and CDR2: LNHDA and SQIVND (reference sequence). CDR3 bases: TGTGCCAGTAGTCACAGGGGGGGGTTAAACACCGGGGAGCTGTTTTTT. This translates into CASSHRGGLNTGELFF.

This rearrangement joins TRBV7-9 to TRBJ2-1; 11 bases are a match to TRBD2. This CDR3 contains 15 residues. Germline V gene data show CDR1 as SEHNR and CDR2 as FQNEAQ (reference sequence). J was trimmed by 9 bases and V by 1 base; bases with no gene match: 5. The CDR3 spells CASSLVLAGVSEQFF. In DNA form, the CDR3 reads TGTGCCAGCAGCTTAGTACTAGCGGGAGTTTCTGAGCAGTTCTTC.

The chain uses TRBV6-5 and TRBJ1-1; 7 nucleotides line up with TRBD1. This CDR3 is built from 15 residues. Germline V gene data show CDR1 as MNHEY and CDR2 as SVGAGI. With V trimmed by 6 bases and J by 7 bases, 14 bases remained unmatched. The CDR3 protein is CASRTGGGRLREAFF. The CDR3 bases are TGTGCCAGCAGAACCGGAGGGGGCAGATTACGTGAAGCTTTCTTT.

In the case of this clone: This specimen includes other DNA sequences encoding the same CDR3. CDR3 protein: CASRTGGGETQYF. The CDR3 DNA sequence: TGTGCCAGCCGGACAGGCGGGGGGGAGACCCAGTACTTC. The chain combines TRBV6-1 with TRBJ2-5; possibly TRBD2 for D (8 bases). Trimming shortened V by 8 bases and J by 5 bases, and 15 bases separated the two germline ends. CDR1 and CDR2 (germline): MNHNS, SASEGT. The CDR3 sequence is 13 residues long.

The V call is TRBV7-2, the J call TRBJ1-2; 9 positions match TRBD1. CDR1 and CDR2 from the germline V gene are SGHTA and FQGNSA. CDR3 length equals 16 residues. The J segment lost 3 bases and the V segment lost 5 bases, leaving 10 bases of the junction unmatched. The CDR3, as DNA: TGTGCCAGCAGCCGGACAGGGGAAGTGTACGACTATGGCTACACCTTC. The encoded protein is CASSRTGEVYDYGYTF.

This chain uses TRBV7-9 with TRBJ1-2; TRBD1 agrees at 8 bases. V lost 5 bases and J lost 4; bases outside the gene matches: 15. This CDR3 has 17 residues. Germline V gene sequence: CDR1 SEHNR, CDR2 FQNEAQ (reference sequence). In DNA, the CDR3 is TGTGCCAGCAGCCCCTGGCCCTCCAGGGGGCGAGGCTATGGCTACACCTTC. It codes for CASSPWPSRGRGYGYTF.